Below are 29 T cell receptor beta chains sequenced from a single sample in a study of blood T cell repertoires in COVID-19. The table came from immunoSEQ multiplex PCR; TCRdb's copy has only in-frame clones and leaves some out. Of around 140,000 clones detected, more than 60% appear once; the ten largest clones hold about 15%. The sequenced material came from peripheral blood. The receptor set was obtained from a middle-aged man with acute or convalescent COVID-19.

V gene TRBV6-4 combines with J gene TRBJ2-7; possible D gene TRBD1, 6 bases. The CDR3 totals 14 residues. V was shortened by 0 bases and J by 2 bases, with 8 bases between the two germline ends. Germline CDR1 MRHNA, CDR2 SNTAGT. The CDR3 region has the DNA TGTGCCAGCAGTGACTCGACAGGACCCTACGAGCAGTACGTC. Its protein is CASSDSTGPYEQYV.

The count of this clone is one. The chain links TRBV19 to TRBJ1-3; D not resolved. V dropped 5 bases and J dropped 0 bases, with 14 bases sitting between them. CDR3 size: 16 residues. The germline V gene encodes CDR1 LNHDA and CDR2 SQIVND (reference sequence). The CDR3 DNA is TGTGCCAGTAGTGGCCAGGCCACCTCCTCTGGAAACACCATATATTTT. Its protein product is CASSGQATSSGNTIYF. Full variable domain (missing parts from reference TRBV19 and TRBJ1-3): DGGITQSPKYLFRKEGQNVTLSCEQNLNHDAMYWYRQDPGQGLRLIYYSQIVNDFQKGDIAEGYSVSREKKESFPLTVTSAQKNPTAFYLCASSGQATSSGNTIYFGEGSWLTVV.

The chain is built from TRBV7-2 and TRBJ1-4, with D possibly matching TRBD1 (5 bases). CDR1 SGHTA and CDR2 FQGNSA come from the germline V gene. The CDR3 loop spans 15 amino acids. Trimming stripped 7 bases from V and 8 bases from J, with 20 bases between. The CDR3 DNA follows: TGTGCCAGCACCGTCGACAGTCGGGCGATAGAAAAACTGTTTTTT. Amino acid sequence: CASTVDSRAIEKLFF. Supplemented by reference TRBV7-2 and TRBJ1-4, the full variable domain reads GAGVSQSPSNKVTEKGKDVELRCDPISGHTALYWYRQSLGQGLEFLIYFQGNSAPDKSGLPSDRFSAERTGGSVSTLTIQRTQQEDSAVYLCASTVDSRAIEKLFFGSGTQLSVL.

This clone was recorded once. V usage is TRBV10-3 and J usage is TRBJ2-7; TRBD2 might be the D (5 bases). Germline values: CDR1 ENHRY, CDR2 SYGVKD. The V end was cut by 3 bases, the J end by 4 bases, with 10 bases between. The CDR3 has 13 residues. CDR3 nucleotides: TGTGCCATCAGTGACGGGAAGAGTTACGAGCAGTACTTC. It specifies CAISDGKSYEQYF.

The J gene is TRBJ1-2, the V gene TRBV9, with 7 bases matching TRBD1. Germline CDR1 reads SGDLS; CDR2 reads YYNGEE. The V segment lost 3 bases and the J segment 4 bases; nucleotides outside the gene matches: 9. The length of the CDR3 is 15 residues. The CDR3, as DNA: TGTGCCAGCAGCGCCGACCCCGGGACAGCCTATGGCTACACCTTC. As protein: CASSADPGTAYGYTF.

This sequence joins TRBV6-5 and TRBJ2-2, with D possibly being TRBD1 (5 bases). Germline V gives CDR1 MNHEY, CDR2 SVGAGI. V lost 5 bases, J lost 4 bases, and 14 bases lay in between. The length of the CDR3 is 15 residues. CDR3 in amino acids: CASSQRQGGTGELFF. Written as DNA, the CDR3 is TGTGCCAGCAGTCAAAGGCAGGGCGGCACCGGGGAGCTGTTTTTT.

This clone has just one count. V usage is TRBV5-1 and J usage is TRBJ2-1, with 11 bases identical to TRBD2. CDR1 is SGHRS and CDR2 is YFSETQ in the germline V gene. With V trimmed by 2 bases and J by 9 bases, 10 bases remained unmatched. The CDR3 sequence is 16 residues long. The CDR3: CASSFPTSGALLEQFF. The CDR3 nucleotides read TGCGCCAGCAGCTTCCCGACTAGCGGGGCCCTTCTTGAGCAGTTCTTC.

CDR3 region: CAWSGRQGYSQPQHF. The CDR3 DNA is TGTGCCTGGAGTGGTCGGCAGGGTTATTCTCAGCCCCAGCATTTT. The chain combines TRBV30 with TRBJ1-5, with a weak D call TRBD1 (5 bases). Germline CDR1 and CDR2: GTSNPN and SVGIG (reference sequence). CDR3 length: 15 residues. Trimming left V 1 base short and J 6 bases short, with 16 bases between.

The rearrangement links TRBV27 to TRBJ1-2; D is unresolved. Germline V CDR1 and CDR2: MNHEY, SMNVEV (reference sequence). V was pared by 5 bases and J by 4 bases, with 11 bases between. CDR3 length: 13 residues. CDR3 region: CASSAGGSYGYTF. The DNA of the CDR3 is TGTGCCAGCAGTGCCGGCGGAAGCTATGGCTACACCTTC.

This clone occurred a few times. J is TRBJ1-1 and V is TRBV10-1, with 8 bases matching TRBD1. The V and J ends lost 6 bases and 2 bases, in that order; junction bases with no gene match: 2. Germline V gene data show CDR1 as WNHNN and CDR2 as SYGVQD (reference sequence). The CDR3 is 13 amino acids. This chain's CDR3 is CASSAGGNTEAFF. CDR3 sequence (DNA): TGCGCCAGCAGCGCAGGGGGCAACACTGAAGCTTTCTTT.

The chain employs TRBV5-6 and TRBJ1-6; no clear D gene. V dropped 0 bases and J dropped 9 bases, with 16 bases sitting between them. The CDR3 runs to 16 residues. Germline V gene sequence: CDR1 SGHDT, CDR2 YYEEEE. The DNA for the CDR3 is TGTGCCAGCAGCTTGGTCGGAGGAGGGTTGATTTCACCCCTCCACTTT. Its translation is CASSLVGGGLISPLHF.

The gene calls are TRBV5-1 and TRBJ1-1; no firm D call. V shed 4 bases and J shed 0 bases, with 10 bases lying between them. The CDR3 contains 14 residues. CDR1 SGHRS and CDR2 YFSETQ come from the germline V gene. The CDR3 loop is CASSQTEMNTEAFF. The CDR3 coding sequence is TGCGCCAGCAGCCAAACGGAGATGAACACTGAAGCTTTCTTT.

The J gene is TRBJ1-2, the V gene TRBV19, with 8 bases lining up with TRBD1. With V trimmed by 5 bases and J by 0 bases, 5 bases remained unmatched. The CDR3 has 15 amino acids. Germline V gives CDR1 LNHDA, CDR2 SQIVND (reference sequence). CDR3 loop: CASSFDRGANYGYTF. The CDR3 DNA reads as TGTGCCAGTAGTTTCGACAGGGGAGCTAACTATGGCTACACCTTC.

The chain is built from TRBV3-1 (or the pseudogene TRBV3-2) and TRBJ1-2, with 7 nucleotides matching TRBD1. This CDR3 is 14 amino acids long. V trimming: 0 bases; J trimming: 7 bases; junction bases outside the gene matches: 5. In germline, CDR1 is LGHDT, CDR2 YNNKEL (reference sequence). In nucleotides, the CDR3 is TGTGCCAGCAGCCAAGACCGGACAGGCCGTGGCTACACCTTC. It codes for CASSQDRTGRGYTF.

The chain links TRBV30 to TRBJ1-1; a possible D gene is TRBD1 (5 bases). The germline V gene has CDR1 GTSNPN and CDR2 SVGIG (reference sequence). V was clipped by 1 base and J by 4 bases, with 7 bases between them. This CDR3 is 12 amino acids long. The CDR3 DNA sequence: TGTGCCTGGAGTGGCCAGGGCACTGAAGCTTTCTTT. Translated, it gives CAWSGQGTEAFF. The whole variable domain, filled in from reference TRBV30 and TRBJ1-1, reads SQTIHQWPATLVQPVGSPLSLECTVEGTSNPNLYWYRQAAGRGLQLLFYSVGIGQISSEVPQNLSASRPQDRQFILSSKKLLLSDSGFYLCAWSGQGTEAFFGQGTRLTVV.

The chain recombines TRBV2 with TRBJ2-5, with a weak D call TRBD1 (5 bases). CDR1 is SNHLY, CDR2 FYNNEI, per germline. The V end was cut by 4 bases, the J end by 5 bases, with 11 bases between. The CDR3 length is 13 residues. CDR3 nucleotides: TGTGCCAGCAGTGGGGCAGGGCGGGAGACCCAGTACTTC. It yields the protein CASSGAGRETQYF. Complete variable domain (other parts from reference TRBV2 and TRBJ2-5): EPEVTQTPSHQVTQMGQEVILRCVPISNHLYFYWYRQILGQKVEFLVSFYNNEISEKSEIFDDQFSVERPDGSNFTLKIRSTKLEDSAMYFCASSGAGRETQYFGPGTRLLVL.

The chain links TRBV2 to TRBJ2-3; a weak D match, TRBD2 (5 bases). Germline CDR1 SNHLY, CDR2 FYNNEI. CDR3 length equals 14 residues. V was trimmed by 5 bases and J by 3 bases, leaving 12 bases between them. Here the CDR3 reads CASSQEAGTDTQYF. CDR3 bases: TGTGCCAGCAGTCAGGAGGCTGGAACAGATACGCAGTATTTT.

The rearrangement joins TRBV10-1 to TRBJ2-2, with 8 bases aligning to TRBD1. The junction had 5 bases not matched to a gene; V was cut back by 4 bases and J by 7 bases. The CDR3 extends over 14 amino acids. Germline-derived CDR1 and CDR2 are WNHNN and SYGVQD (reference sequence). The CDR3 DNA sequence: TGCGCCAGCAGTGCAACAGGGGGTAGCGGGGAGCTGTTTTTT. Translated: CASSATGGSGELFF.

J is TRBJ2-1 and V is TRBV3-1 (or the pseudogene TRBV3-2); 11 bases fit TRBD2. CDR3 length equals 15 residues. CDR1 LGHDT and CDR2 YNNKEL come from the germline V gene (reference sequence). The ends lost 4 bases at V and 4 bases at J; junction bases unmatched: 3. The DNA of the CDR3 is TGTGCCAGCAGCCTAGCGGGGGGGCCGTACAATGAGCAGTTCTTC. It encodes CASSLAGGPYNEQFF.

In its sample, this clone was seen many times. The V call is TRBV4-1, the J call TRBJ1-2; 7 nucleotides align to TRBD1. Germline CDR1 and CDR2: MGHRA and YSYEKL. This CDR3 is built from 16 residues. Trimming took 6 bases from V and 4 from J; bases not matched to a gene: 14. CDR3 DNA: TGCGCCAGCAGGCAACCGGGACAGAGGGGAACCTATGGCTACACCTTC. Protein sequence: CASRQPGQRGTYGYTF.

The CDR3 protein is CASSLKVAGGYEQYV. For the CDR3, the DNA is TGTGCCAGCAGCTTAAAGGTAGCGGGGGGCTACGAGCAGTACGTC. The chain has TRBV7-2 and TRBJ2-7, with TRBD2 matching over 10 bases. The CDR3 consists of 15 residues. After removal of 2 bases from V and 3 bases from J, the junction contained 4 bases not matched to a gene. Germline V gives CDR1 SGHTA, CDR2 FQGNSA.

CDR3 coding DNA: TGTGCCTGCCCCCTGGGAGGGGCCCATGGCTACACCTTC. It specifies CACPLGGAHGYTF. The rearrangement links TRBV30 to TRBJ1-2; possibly TRBD1 for D (5 bases). The V gene lost 6 bases and the J gene lost 6 bases, with 17 bases spanning the gap. Germline CDR1 is GTSNPN and CDR2 is SVGIG (reference sequence). This CDR3 spans 13 amino acids.

The chain has TRBV6-5 and TRBJ1-5, with a tentative D call TRBD1 (5 bases). V was shortened by 4 bases and J by 4 bases, with 11 bases between the two germline ends. From germline, CDR1 is MNHEY and CDR2 SVGAGI. CDR3 length equals 14 residues. This chain's CDR3 is CASSLGHVNQPQHF. In nucleotides, the CDR3 is TGTGCCAGCAGTTTAGGACATGTTAATCAGCCCCAGCATTTT.

The gene calls are TRBV11-2 and TRBJ2-7, with D hard to call. This CDR3 region has 14 residues. CDR1 and CDR2 from the germline V gene are SGHAT and FQNNGV. Trimming removed 1 base at V and 3 bases at J, with 10 bases between. The CDR3 sequence: CASSLGPGNYEQYV. CDR3 coding DNA: TGTGCCAGCAGCTTAGGCCCAGGCAACTACGAGCAGTACGTC.

V usage is TRBV6-2 or TRBV6-3 and J usage is TRBJ2-5; D call uncertain. The CDR3 is 13 residues long. Per the germline V gene, CDR1 is MNHEY and CDR2 is SVGEGT. The ends were cut back, 4 bases at V and 4 bases at J, with 10 bases in the middle. The CDR3 DNA is TGTGCCAGCAGTTTTGGTCGCGGAGAGACCCAGTACTTC. This translates into CASSFGRGETQYF.

The chain recombines TRBV7-8 with TRBJ2-5, with D possibly being TRBD1 (5 bases). CDR3 length: 12 residues. Germline CDR1 SGHVS, CDR2 FQNEAQ. V was trimmed by 5 bases and J by 5 bases, leaving 9 bases between them. CDR3 loop: CASSANRETQYF. The DNA for the CDR3 is TGTGCCAGCAGCGCCAACAGGGAGACCCAGTACTTC.

In this sample, this clone turned up a few times. V usage is TRBV30 and J usage is TRBJ1-1; D not certain. The CDR3 consists of 12 residues. The V end was cut by 7 bases, the J end by 0 bases, with 9 bases between. Germline V gene sequence: CDR1 GTSNPN, CDR2 SVGIG (reference sequence). The DNA for the CDR3 is TGTGCCTTCCTTAGATTGAACACTGAAGCTTTCTTT. It yields the protein CAFLRLNTEAFF.

This clone occurred once. V gene TRBV5-4 combines with J gene TRBJ1-2, with 8 bases fitting TRBD1. CDR3 length: 14 amino acids. CDR1 and CDR2 (germline): SGHNT, YYREEE (reference sequence). V was clipped by 4 bases and J by 4 bases; unmatched bases: 6. The CDR3 DNA reads TGTGCCAGCAGCCTACAGGGACAGGTCTATGGCTACACCTTC. As protein: CASSLQGQVYGYTF.

This chain joins TRBV14 and TRBJ2-1; the match to TRBD2 covers 13 bases. This CDR3 is 17 amino acids long. From germline, CDR1 is SGHDN and CDR2 FVKESK. Trimming at V came to 1 base and at J to 5 bases, leaving 5 bases not matched to a gene. The CDR3 nucleotides read TGTGCCAGCAGCCAAGGGATACTAGCGGGGGGGAACAATGAGCAGTTCTTC. Amino acid sequence: CASSQGILAGGNNEQFF.